This TCR beta chain emerged from a study of Tregs in tolerant kidney transplant recipients. General study results and limits: The small number of patients limits these findings pending further validation.

The table came from immunoSEQ multiplex PCR; TCRdb's copy has only in-frame clones and leaves some out. The repertoire has approximately 82,000 clones, over 85% of them found once; the top ten carry more than 1.5%. A word on this clone: Its antigen is unidentified.

This CDR3 contains 14 residues. Germline CDR1 reads SGHRS; CDR2 reads YFSETQ. The V gene lost 2 bases and the J gene lost 3 bases, with 12 bases spanning the gap. Recipients received nonmyeloablative bone marrow transplants from related graft donors, with transient mixed chimerism. Unstimulated Tregs (CD4+CD25+CD127-) and CD4+CD25- non-Tregs were sorted from PBMCs. Source: CD4+ T cells from blood (PBMCs), taken 12 months after the transplant. This TCR derives from a human patient who received a combined kidney and bone marrow transplant. T cells may partly derive from the graft donor. V usage is TRBV5-1 and J usage is TRBJ2-7; possible D gene TRBD2, 5 bases. CDR3 sequence: CASSLAGAGYEQYF. CDR3 sequence (DNA): TGCGCCAGCAGCTTAGCAGGCGCGGGCTACGAGCAGTACTTC.